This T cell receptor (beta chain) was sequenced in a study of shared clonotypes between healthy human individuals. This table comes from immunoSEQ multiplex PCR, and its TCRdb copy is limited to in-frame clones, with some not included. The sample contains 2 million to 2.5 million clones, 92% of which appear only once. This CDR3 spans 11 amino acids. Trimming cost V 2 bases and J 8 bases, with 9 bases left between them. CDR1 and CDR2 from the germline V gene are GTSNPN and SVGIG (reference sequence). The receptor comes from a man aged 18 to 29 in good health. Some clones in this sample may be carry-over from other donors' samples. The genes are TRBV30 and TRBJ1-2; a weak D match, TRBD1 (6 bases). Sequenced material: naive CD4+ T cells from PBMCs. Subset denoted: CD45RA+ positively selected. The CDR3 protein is CAWSTGSGYTF. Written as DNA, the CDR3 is TGTGCCTGGAGTACAGGGAGCGGCTACACCTTC.